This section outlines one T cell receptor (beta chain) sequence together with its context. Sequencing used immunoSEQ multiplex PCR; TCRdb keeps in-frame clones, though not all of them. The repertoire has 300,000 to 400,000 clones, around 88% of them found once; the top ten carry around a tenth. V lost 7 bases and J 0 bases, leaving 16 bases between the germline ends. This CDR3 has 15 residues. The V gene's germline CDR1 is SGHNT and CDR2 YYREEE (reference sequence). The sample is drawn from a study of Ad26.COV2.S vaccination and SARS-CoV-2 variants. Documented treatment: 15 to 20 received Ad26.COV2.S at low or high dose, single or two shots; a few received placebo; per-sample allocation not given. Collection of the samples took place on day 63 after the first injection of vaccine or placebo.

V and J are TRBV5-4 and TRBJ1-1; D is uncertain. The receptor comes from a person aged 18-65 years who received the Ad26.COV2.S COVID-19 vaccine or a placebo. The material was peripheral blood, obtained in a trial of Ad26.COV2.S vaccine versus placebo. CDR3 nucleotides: TGTGCCAGCCGACCGGGTGGGCGGATGAACACTGAAGCTTTCTTT. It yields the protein CASRPGGRMNTEAFF.